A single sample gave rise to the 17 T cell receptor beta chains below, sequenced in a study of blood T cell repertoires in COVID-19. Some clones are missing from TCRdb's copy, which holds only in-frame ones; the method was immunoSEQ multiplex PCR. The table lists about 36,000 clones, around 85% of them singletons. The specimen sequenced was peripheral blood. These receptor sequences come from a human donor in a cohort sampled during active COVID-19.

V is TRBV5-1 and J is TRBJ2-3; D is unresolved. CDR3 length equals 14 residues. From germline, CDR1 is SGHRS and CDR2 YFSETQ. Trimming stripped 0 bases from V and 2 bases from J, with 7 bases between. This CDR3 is CASSLGANTDTQYF. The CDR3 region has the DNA TGCGCCAGCAGCTTGGGGGCCAACACAGATACGCAGTATTTT.

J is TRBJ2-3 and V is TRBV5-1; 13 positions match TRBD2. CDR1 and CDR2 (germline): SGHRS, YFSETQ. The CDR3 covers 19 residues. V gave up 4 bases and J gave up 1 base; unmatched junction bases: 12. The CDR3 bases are TGCGCCAGCAGCCCCCAGGGGGTGACTAGCGGGGGGCGCACAGATACGCAGTATTTT. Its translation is CASSPQGVTSGGRTDTQYF.

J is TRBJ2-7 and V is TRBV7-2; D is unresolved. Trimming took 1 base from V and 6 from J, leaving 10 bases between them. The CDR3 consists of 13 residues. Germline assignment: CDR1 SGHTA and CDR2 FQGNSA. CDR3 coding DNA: TGTGCCAGCAGCTTAGTAAGCACTCGCGAGCAGTACTTC. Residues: CASSLVSTREQYF.

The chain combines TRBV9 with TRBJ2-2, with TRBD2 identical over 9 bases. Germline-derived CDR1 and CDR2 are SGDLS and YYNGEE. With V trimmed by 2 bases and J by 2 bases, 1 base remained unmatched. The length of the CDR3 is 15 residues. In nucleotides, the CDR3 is TGTGCCAGCAGCGTTAGCGGGGGCAACACCGGGGAGCTGTTTTTT. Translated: CASSVSGGNTGELFF. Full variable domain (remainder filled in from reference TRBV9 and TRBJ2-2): DSGVTQTPKHLITATGQRVTLRCSPRSGDLSVYWYQQSLDQGLQFLIQYYNGEERAKGNILERFSAQQFPDLHSELNLSSLELGDSALYFCASSVSGGNTGELFFGEGSRLTVL.

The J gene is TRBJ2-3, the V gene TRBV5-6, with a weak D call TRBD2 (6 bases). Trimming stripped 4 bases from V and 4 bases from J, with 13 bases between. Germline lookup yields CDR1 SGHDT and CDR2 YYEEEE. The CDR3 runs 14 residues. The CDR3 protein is CASSPRGVPDTQYF. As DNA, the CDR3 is TGTGCCAGCAGCCCCCGCGGGGTCCCAGATACGCAGTATTTT.

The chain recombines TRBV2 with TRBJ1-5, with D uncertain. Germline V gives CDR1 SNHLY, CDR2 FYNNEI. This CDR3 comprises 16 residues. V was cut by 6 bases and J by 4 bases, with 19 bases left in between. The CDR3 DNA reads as TGTGCCAGCAGCTCCACGGAGGCACCTAGTAATCAGCCCCAGCATTTT. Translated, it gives CASSSTEAPSNQPQHF.

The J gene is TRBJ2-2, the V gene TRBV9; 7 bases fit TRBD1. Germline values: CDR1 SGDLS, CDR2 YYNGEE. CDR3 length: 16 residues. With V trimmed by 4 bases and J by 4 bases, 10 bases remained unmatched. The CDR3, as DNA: TGTGCCAGCAGCCCGCGGAATACAGGGGCCACCGGGGAGCTGTTTTTT. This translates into CASSPRNTGATGELFF.

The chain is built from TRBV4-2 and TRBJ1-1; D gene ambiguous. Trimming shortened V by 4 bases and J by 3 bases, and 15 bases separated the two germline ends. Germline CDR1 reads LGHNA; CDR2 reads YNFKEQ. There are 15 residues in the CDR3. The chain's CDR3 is CASSPTRHQYTEAFF. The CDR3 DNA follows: TGTGCCAGCAGCCCGACCAGACATCAATACACTGAAGCTTTCTTT.

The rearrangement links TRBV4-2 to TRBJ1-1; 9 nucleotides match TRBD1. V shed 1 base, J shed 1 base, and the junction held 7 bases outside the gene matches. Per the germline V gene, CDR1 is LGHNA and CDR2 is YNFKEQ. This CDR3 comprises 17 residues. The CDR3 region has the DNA TGTGCCAGCAGCCAAGCACAGGGGGCCCCAGGGAACACTGAAGCTTTCTTT. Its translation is CASSQAQGAPGNTEAFF.

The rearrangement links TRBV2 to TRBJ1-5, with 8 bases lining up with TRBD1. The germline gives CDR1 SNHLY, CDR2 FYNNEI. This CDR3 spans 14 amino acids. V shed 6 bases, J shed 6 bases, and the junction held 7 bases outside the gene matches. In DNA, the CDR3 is TGTGCCAGCAGACCAACAGGGGGGGCTCAGCCCCAGCATTTT. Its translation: CASRPTGGAQPQHF.

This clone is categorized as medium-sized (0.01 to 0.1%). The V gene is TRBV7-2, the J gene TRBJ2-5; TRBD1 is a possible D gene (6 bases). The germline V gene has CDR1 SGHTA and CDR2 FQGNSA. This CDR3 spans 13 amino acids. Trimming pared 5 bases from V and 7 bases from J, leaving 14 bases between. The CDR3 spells CASSPHREGTQYF. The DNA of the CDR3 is TGTGCCAGCAGCCCCCACAGGGAAGGGACCCAGTACTTC. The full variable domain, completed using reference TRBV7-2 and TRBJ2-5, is GAGVSQSPSNKVTEKGKDVELRCDPISGHTALYWYRQSLGQGLEFLIYFQGNSAPDKSGLPSDRFSAERTGGSVSTLTIQRTQQEDSAVYLCASSPHREGTQYFGPGTRLLVL.

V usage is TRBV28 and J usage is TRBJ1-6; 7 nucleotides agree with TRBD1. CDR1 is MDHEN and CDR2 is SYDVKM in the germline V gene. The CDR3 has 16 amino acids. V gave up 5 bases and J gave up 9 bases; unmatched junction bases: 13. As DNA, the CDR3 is TGTGCCAGCAGTCCCCCGCCCGGGACAGAGAGTTCACCCCTCCACTTT. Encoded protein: CASSPPPGTESSPLHF.

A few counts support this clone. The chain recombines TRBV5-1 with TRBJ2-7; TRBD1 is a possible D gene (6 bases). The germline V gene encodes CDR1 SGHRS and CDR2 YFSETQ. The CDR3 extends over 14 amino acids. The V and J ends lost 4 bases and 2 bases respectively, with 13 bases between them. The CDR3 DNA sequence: TGCGCCAGCAGCACGCAGGGGTTCCCCTACGAGCAGTACTTC. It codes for CASSTQGFPYEQYF. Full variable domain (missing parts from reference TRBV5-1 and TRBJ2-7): KAGVTQTPRYLIKTRGQQVTLSCSPISGHRSVSWYQQTPGQGLQFLFEYFSETQRNKGNFPGRFSGRQFSNSRSEMNVSTLELGDSALYLCASSTQGFPYEQYFGPGTRLTVT.

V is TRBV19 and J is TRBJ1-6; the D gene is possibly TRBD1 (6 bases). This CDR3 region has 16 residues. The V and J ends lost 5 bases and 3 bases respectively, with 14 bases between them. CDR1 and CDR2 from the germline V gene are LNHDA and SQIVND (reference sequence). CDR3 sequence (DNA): TGTGCCAGTAGTGTCGGACAGACGTTCTATAATTCACCCCTCCACTTT. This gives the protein CASSVGQTFYNSPLHF.

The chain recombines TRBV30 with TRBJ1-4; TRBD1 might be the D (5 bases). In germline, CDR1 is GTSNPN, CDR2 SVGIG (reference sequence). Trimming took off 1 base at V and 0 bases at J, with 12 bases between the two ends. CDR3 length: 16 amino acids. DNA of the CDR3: TGTGCCTGGAGTGGAACCACAGGAGCAACTAATGAAAAACTGTTTTTT. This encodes CAWSGTTGATNEKLFF.

For the CDR3, the DNA is TGCGCCAGCAGCTTGGGGTTCCCCGGGACAGGGGACTACGAGCAGTACTTC. Translating gives CASSLGFPGTGDYEQYF. The rearrangement joins TRBV5-1 to TRBJ2-7; TRBD1 matches at 10 bases. V gave up 0 bases and J gave up 3 bases; unmatched junction bases: 9. The CDR3 length is 17 residues. The germline V gene has CDR1 SGHRS and CDR2 YFSETQ.

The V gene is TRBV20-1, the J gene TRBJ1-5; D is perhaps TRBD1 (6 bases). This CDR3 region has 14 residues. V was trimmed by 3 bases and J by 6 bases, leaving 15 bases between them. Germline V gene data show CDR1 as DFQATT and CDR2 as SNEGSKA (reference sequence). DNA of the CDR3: TGCAGTGCTAGTGCCAGGGGAGGGGGTCAGCCCCAGCATTTT. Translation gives CSASARGGGQPQHF.